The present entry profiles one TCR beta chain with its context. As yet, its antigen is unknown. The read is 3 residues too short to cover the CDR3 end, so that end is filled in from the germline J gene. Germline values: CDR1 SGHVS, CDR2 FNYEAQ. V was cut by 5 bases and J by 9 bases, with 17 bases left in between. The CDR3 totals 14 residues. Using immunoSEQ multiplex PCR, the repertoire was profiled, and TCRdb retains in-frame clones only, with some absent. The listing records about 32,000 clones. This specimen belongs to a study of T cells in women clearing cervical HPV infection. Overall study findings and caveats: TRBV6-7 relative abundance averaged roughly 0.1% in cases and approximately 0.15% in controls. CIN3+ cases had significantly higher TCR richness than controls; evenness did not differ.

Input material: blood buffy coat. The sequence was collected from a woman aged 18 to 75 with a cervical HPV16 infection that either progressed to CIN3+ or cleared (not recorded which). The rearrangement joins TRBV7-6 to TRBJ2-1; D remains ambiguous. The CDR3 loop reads CASSPLPSTGEQFF. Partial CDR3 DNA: TGTGCCAGCAGCCCGCTCCCTAGTACGGGTGAG.